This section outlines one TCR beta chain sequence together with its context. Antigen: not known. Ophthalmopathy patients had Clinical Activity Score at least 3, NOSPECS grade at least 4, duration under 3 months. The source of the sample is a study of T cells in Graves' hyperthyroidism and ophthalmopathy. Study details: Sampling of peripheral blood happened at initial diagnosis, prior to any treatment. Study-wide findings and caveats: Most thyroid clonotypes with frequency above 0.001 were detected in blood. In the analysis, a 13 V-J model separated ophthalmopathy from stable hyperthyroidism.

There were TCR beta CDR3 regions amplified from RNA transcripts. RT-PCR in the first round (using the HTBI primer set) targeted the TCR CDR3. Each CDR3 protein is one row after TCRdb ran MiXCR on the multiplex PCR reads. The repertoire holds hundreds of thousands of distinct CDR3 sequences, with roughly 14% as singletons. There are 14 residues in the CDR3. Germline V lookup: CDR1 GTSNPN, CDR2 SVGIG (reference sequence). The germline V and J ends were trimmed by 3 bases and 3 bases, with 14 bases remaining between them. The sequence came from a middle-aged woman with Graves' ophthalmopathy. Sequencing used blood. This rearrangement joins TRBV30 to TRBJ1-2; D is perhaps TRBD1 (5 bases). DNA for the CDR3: TGTGCCTGGAGGGACGAGGGGCATTACTATGGCTACACCTTC. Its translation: CAWRDEGHYYGYTF.